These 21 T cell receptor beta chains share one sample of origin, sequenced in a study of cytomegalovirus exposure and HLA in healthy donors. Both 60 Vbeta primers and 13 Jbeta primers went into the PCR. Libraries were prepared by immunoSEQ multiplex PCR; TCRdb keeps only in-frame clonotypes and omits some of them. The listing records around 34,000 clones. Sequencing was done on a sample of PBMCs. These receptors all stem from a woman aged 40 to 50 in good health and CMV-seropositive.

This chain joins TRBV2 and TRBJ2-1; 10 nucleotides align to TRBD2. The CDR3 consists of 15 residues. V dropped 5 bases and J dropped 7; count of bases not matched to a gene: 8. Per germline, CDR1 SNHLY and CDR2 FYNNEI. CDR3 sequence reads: CASSPLAGVLNEQFF. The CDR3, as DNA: TGTGCCAGCAGTCCCCTAGCGGGAGTATTAAATGAGCAGTTCTTC.

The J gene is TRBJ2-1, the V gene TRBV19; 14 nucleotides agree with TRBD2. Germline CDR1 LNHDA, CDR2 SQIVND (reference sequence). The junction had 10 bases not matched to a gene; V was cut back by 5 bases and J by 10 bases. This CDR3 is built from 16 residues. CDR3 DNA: TGTGCCAGTAGTGGGACGGGACTAGCGGGAGACGGAGAGCAGTTCTTC. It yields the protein CASSGTGLAGDGEQFF.

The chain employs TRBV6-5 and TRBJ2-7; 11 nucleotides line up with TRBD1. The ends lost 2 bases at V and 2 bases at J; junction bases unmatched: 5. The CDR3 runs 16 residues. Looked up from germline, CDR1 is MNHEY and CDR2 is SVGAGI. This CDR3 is CASSYLDRGLPYEQYF. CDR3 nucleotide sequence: TGTGCCAGCAGTTACCTGGACAGGGGGCTACCCTACGAGCAGTACTTC.

The CDR3 spells CASSVGFEGAYNSPLHF. The CDR3 DNA reads TGTGCCAGCAGCGTAGGTTTTGAGGGGGCTTATAATTCACCCCTCCACTTT. The chain recombines TRBV9 with TRBJ1-6; 7 bases fit TRBD1. This CDR3 is 17 amino acids long. With V trimmed by 0 bases and J by 4 bases, 7 bases remained unmatched. The germline gives CDR1 SGDLS, CDR2 YYNGEE.

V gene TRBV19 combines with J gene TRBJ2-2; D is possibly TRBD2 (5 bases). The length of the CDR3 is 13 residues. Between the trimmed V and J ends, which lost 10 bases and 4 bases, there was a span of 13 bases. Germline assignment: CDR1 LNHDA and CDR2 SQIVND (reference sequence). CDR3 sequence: CATYDRGTGELFF. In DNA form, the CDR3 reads TGTGCCACCTACGACCGGGGCACCGGGGAGCTGTTTTTT.

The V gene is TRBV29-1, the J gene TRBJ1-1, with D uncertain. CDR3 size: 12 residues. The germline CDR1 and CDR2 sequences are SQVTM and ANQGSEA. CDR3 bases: TGCTCTACGCGGGCAGGGAACACTGAAGCTTTCTTT. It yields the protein CSTRAGNTEAFF.

In DNA form, the CDR3 reads TGCGCCAGCTGGTGGGGGGTGTTTCATCTAGAGCAGTACTTC. The encoded protein is CASWWGVFHLEQYF. V and J are TRBV5-1 and TRBJ2-7, with D possibly matching TRBD2 (6 bases). V was clipped by 7 bases and J by 7 bases, with 21 bases between them. The CDR3 has 14 amino acids. Per the germline V gene, CDR1 is SGHRS and CDR2 is YFSETQ. Full variable domain (remainder filled in from reference TRBV5-1 and TRBJ2-7): KAGVTQTPRYLIKTRGQQVTLSCSPISGHRSVSWYQQTPGQGLQFLFEYFSETQRNKGNFPGRFSGRQFSNSRSEMNVSTLELGDSALYLCASWWGVFHLEQYFGPGTRLTVT.

This CDR3 is CASSQDGTGGSTDTQYF. CDR3 nucleotide sequence: TGCGCCAGCAGCCAGGACGGGACAGGGGGAAGCACAGATACGCAGTATTTT. The J gene is TRBJ2-3, the V gene TRBV4-1; TRBD1 matches 11 bases. Germline-derived CDR1 and CDR2 are MGHRA and YSYEKL. The length of the CDR3 is 17 residues. The trim removed 3 bases at V and 0 bases at J, leaving 5 bases unmatched.

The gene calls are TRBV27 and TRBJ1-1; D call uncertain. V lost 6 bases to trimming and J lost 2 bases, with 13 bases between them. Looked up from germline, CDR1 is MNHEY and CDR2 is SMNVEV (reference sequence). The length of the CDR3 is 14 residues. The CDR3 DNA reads TGTGCCAGCAGACGAACAGAGATTAACACTGAAGCTTTCTTT. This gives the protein CASRRTEINTEAFF.

CDR3 protein: CASSLTSPTSSYNEQFF. In DNA, the CDR3 is TGTGCCAGCAGCCTCACTAGTCCCACGAGCTCCTACAATGAGCAGTTCTTC. This chain joins TRBV2 and TRBJ2-1; D is possibly TRBD2 (5 bases). Trimming removed 6 bases at V and 0 bases at J, with 18 bases between. Germline assignment: CDR1 SNHLY and CDR2 FYNNEI. The CDR3 extends over 17 amino acids.

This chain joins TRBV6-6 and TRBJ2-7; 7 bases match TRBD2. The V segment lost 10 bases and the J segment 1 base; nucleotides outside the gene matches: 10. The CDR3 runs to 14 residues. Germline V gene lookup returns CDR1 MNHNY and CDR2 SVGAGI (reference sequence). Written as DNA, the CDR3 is TGTGCCACTTCCCTCGGGAGGCCTTCCTACGAGCAGTACTTC. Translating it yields CATSLGRPSYEQYF.

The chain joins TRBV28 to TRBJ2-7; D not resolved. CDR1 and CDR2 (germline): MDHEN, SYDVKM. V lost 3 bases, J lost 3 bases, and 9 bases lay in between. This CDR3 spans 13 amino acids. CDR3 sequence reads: CASSFDSNYEQYF. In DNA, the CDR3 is TGTGCCAGCAGTTTTGACTCTAACTACGAGCAGTACTTC.

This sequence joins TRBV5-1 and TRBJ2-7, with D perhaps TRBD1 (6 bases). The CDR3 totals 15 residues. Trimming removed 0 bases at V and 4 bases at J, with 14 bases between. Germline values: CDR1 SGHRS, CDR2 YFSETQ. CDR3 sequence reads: CASSLAMGASYEQYF. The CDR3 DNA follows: TGCGCCAGCAGCTTGGCCATGGGGGCGAGTTACGAGCAGTACTTC.

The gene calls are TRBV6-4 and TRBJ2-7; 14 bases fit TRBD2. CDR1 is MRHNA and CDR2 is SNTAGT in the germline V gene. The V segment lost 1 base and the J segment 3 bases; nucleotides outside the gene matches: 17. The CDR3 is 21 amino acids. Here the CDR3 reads CASSDLAERLAGGLTLYEQYF. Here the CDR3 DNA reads TGTGCCAGCAGTGACTTAGCTGAAAGACTAGCGGGAGGGCTTACCCTCTACGAGCAGTACTTC.

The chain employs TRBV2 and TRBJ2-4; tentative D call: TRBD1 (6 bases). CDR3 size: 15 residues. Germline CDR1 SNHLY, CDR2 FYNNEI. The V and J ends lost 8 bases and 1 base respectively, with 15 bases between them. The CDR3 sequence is CASLTGYGAKNIQYF. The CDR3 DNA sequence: TGTGCCAGCCTAACAGGGTATGGGGCCAAAAACATTCAGTACTTC.

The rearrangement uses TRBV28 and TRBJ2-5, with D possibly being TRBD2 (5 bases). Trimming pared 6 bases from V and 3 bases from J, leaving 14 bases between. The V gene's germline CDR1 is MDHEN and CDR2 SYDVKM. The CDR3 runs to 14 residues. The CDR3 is CASSSPGREETQYF. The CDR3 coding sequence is TGTGCCAGCAGCTCCCCGGGAAGGGAAGAGACCCAGTACTTC.

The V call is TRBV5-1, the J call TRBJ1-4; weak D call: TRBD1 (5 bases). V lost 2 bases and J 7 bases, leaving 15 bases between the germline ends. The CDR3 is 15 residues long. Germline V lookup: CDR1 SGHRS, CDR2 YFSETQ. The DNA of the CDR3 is TGCGCCAGCAGCTTTTCGGGTGGGCAGGGTGAAAAACTGTTTTTT. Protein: CASSFSGGQGEKLFF.

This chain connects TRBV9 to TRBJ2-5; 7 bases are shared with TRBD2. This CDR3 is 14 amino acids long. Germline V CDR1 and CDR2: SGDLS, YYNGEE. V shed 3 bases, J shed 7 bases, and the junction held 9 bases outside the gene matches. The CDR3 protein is CASSAGDLAGTQYF. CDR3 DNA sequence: TGTGCCAGCAGCGCTGGGGATTTAGCGGGGACCCAGTACTTC.

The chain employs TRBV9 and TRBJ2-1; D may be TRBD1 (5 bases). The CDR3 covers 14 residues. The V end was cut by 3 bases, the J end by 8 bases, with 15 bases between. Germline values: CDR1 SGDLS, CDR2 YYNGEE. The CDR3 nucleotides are TGTGCCAGCAGCGGGTTAAGGCAGGGCTATGAGCAGTTCTTC. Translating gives CASSGLRQGYEQFF.

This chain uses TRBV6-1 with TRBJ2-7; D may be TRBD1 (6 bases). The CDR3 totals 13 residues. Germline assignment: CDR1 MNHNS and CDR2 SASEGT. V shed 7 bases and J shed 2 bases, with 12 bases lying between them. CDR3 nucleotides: TGTGCCAGCACCCGGGACAACGCCTACGAGCAGTACTTC. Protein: CASTRDNAYEQYF.

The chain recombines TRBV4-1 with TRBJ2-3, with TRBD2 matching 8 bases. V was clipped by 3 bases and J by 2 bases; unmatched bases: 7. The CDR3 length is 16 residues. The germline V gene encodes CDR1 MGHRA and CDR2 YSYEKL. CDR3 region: CASSHPTGGYTDTQYF. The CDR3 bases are TGCGCCAGCAGCCATCCAACGGGGGGGTACACAGATACGCAGTATTTT.